Shown below are 27 T cell receptor beta chains from a single sample sequenced in a study of spatial heterogeneity in lung cancer (dated by TCRdb to between 2017 and 2020). Explained via the paper, the time point label denotes: blood at routine non-recurrence follow-up after resection. Without any cell sorting, TCR sequencing was performed on whole RNA extracted either from tumor and nontumor lung tissue or from cryopreserved PBMC samples. Libraries were constructed by 5' RACE. Reads for this sample came from a NextSeq 500. TCRdb reanalyzed the raw reads on its own, using fastp at Q25 for trimming and MiXCR for clone calling, and kept in-frame beta chains. One record per CDR3 amino acid sequence lists the most common genes and DNA. The sample data list about 25,000 distinct CDR3 sequences, and roughly 5.6% of these were observed just once. Of the sample, 22% falls within the top ten clones. The starting material was PBMCs, obtained at follow-up. Receptors were obtained from a male donor with early-stage non-small cell lung cancer.

In the case of this clonotype: It may be a read error: a sequence one base away is much more abundant. This chain links TRBV5-1 with TRBJ2-5; D perhaps matches TRBD2 (5 bases). The CDR3 is 14 amino acids. Germline CDR1 and CDR2: SGHRS and YFSETQ. This CDR3 reads CANSGGLYQETQYF. The DNA for the CDR3 is TGCGCCAACAGCGGCGGACTGTACCAAGAGACCCAGTACTTC.

Judged by abundance, this clonotype is medium-sized. The gene calls are TRBV5-1 and TRBJ1-2; possible D gene TRBD1, 5 bases. V lost 0 bases to trimming and J lost 2 bases, with 8 bases between them. Germline V lookup: CDR1 SGHRS, CDR2 YFSETQ. The length of the CDR3 is 14 residues. The CDR3 DNA reads as TGCGCCAGCAGCTTGGGACAGATCAACTATGGCTACACCTTC. This gives the protein CASSLGQINYGYTF.

In this sample, this clonotype turned up many times. The CDR3 loop reads CASSKIEVPFF. CDR3 in DNA: TGTGCCAGCAGCAAAATAGAGGTTCCGTTCTTC. V is TRBV11-2 and J is TRBJ2-1, with no clear D. The V end was cut by 5 bases, the J end by 15 bases, with 14 bases between. Looked up from germline, CDR1 is SGHAT and CDR2 is FQNNGV. CDR3 size: 11 residues.

The table lists this clonotype with many counts. This chain connects TRBV25-1 to TRBJ2-5; 9 bases align to TRBD2. The CDR3 sequence is 14 residues long. The germline gives CDR1 MGHDK, CDR2 SYGVNS. V lost 4 bases and J lost 4; bases outside the gene matches: 4. The CDR3 nucleotides are TGTGCCAGCAGTGGAGCGGGGGGTCGAGAGACCCAGTACTTC. Encoded protein: CASSGAGGRETQYF.

The chain has TRBV24-1 and TRBJ2-3, with D maybe TRBD1 (6 bases). Trimming removed 2 bases from V and 5 bases from J, with 10 bases in between. The CDR3 totals 14 residues. Germline values: CDR1 KGHDR, CDR2 SFDVKD. Here the CDR3 DNA reads TGTGCCACCAGTGATTCACAGGGTGTAGATACGCAGTATTTT. Residues: CATSDSQGVDTQYF.

This clonotype was observed many times. The chain links TRBV20-1 to TRBJ1-2; D ambiguous. Looked up from germline, CDR1 is DFQATT and CDR2 is SNEGSKA (reference sequence). This CDR3 is 13 amino acids long. The V end was cut by 5 bases, the J end by 8 bases, with 18 bases between. Here the CDR3 reads CSAPNAVGAGYTF. In DNA, the CDR3 is TGCAGTGCTCCCAACGCAGTGGGTGCGGGCTACACCTTC.

The rearrangement joins TRBV11-2 to TRBJ1-2; possibly TRBD1 for D (6 bases). CDR1 SGHAT and CDR2 FQNNGV come from the germline V gene. Trimming left V 3 bases short and J 6 bases short, with 14 bases between. The CDR3 runs to 14 residues. DNA for the CDR3: TGTGCCAGCAGCTTTTCTCGGGGGGCCGATGGCTACACCTTC. It specifies CASSFSRGADGYTF.

This clonotype was recorded many times. This chain uses TRBV20-1 with TRBJ2-1; unclear D gene. The germline V and J ends were trimmed by 6 bases and 5 bases, with 11 bases remaining between them. In germline, CDR1 is DFQATT, CDR2 SNEGSKA (reference sequence). This CDR3 contains 12 residues. The CDR3 DNA is TGCAGTGCGTCCGGGCAGGACAATGAGCAGTTCTTC. It is translated as CSASGQDNEQFF.

This clonotype showed up many times. The V and J genes are TRBV7-2 and TRBJ1-1, with no clear D. CDR1 is SGHTA and CDR2 is FQGNSA in the germline V gene. Trimming stripped 5 bases from V and 0 bases from J, with 7 bases between. The CDR3 covers 13 residues. In DNA form, the CDR3 reads TGTGCCAGCAGCCTGGAAATGAACACTGAAGCTTTCTTT. Translating gives CASSLEMNTEAFF. The variable domain in full, completed from reference TRBV7-2 and TRBJ1-1, reads GAGVSQSPSNKVTEKGKDVELRCDPISGHTALYWYRQSLGQGLEFLIYFQGNSAPDKSGLPSDRFSAERTGGSVSTLTIQRTQQEDSAVYLCASSLEMNTEAFFGQGTRLTVV.

The gene calls are TRBV6-5 and TRBJ2-3; D perhaps matches TRBD1 (5 bases). Trimming cost V 6 bases and J 2 bases, with 9 bases left between them. CDR3 length: 13 amino acids. Germline loops: CDR1 MNHEY, CDR2 SVGAGI. The CDR3 loop is CASRRQSTDTQYF. CDR3 nucleotides: TGTGCCAGCAGGCGACAGTCCACAGATACGCAGTATTTT.

The chain uses TRBV7-2 and TRBJ1-2, with D unclear. From germline, CDR1 is SGHTA and CDR2 FQGNSA. The CDR3 has 11 amino acids. Trimming cost V 5 bases and J 5 bases, with 6 bases left between them. As DNA, the CDR3 is TGTGCCAGCAGCAGTTGGTATGGCTACACCTTC. Translating gives CASSSWYGYTF.

This clonotype occurred many times. The rearrangement links TRBV6-2 or TRBV6-3 to TRBJ1-1, with 9 positions matching TRBD1. This CDR3 is built from 14 residues. V was clipped by 11 bases and J by 4 bases; unmatched bases: 11. CDR1 is MNHEY and CDR2 is SVGEGT in the germline V gene. Here the CDR3 DNA reads TGTGCCGTTTACCGGGACAGGGCCTCCACTGAAGCTTTCTTT. It codes for CAVYRDRASTEAFF.

This chain joins TRBV7-2 and TRBJ1-4, with D perhaps matching TRBD1 (6 bases). V lost 5 bases to trimming and J lost 7 bases, with 11 bases between them. Germline V gene lookup returns CDR1 SGHTA and CDR2 FQGNSA. The CDR3 is made up of 13 amino acids. CDR3 DNA sequence: TGTGCCAGCAGCAGGGACATCGCTGAAAAACTGTTTTTT. This gives the protein CASSRDIAEKLFF.

The chain joins TRBV11-2 to TRBJ2-3; TRBD2 matches 12 bases. The ends lost 3 bases at V and 5 bases at J; junction bases unmatched: 3. The germline V gene encodes CDR1 SGHAT and CDR2 FQNNGV. The CDR3 covers 15 residues. CDR3 DNA sequence: TGTGCCAGCAGCTTTACGACTAGCGGGAGAGATACGCAGTATTTT. Encoded protein: CASSFTTSGRDTQYF.

This clonotype has only a few counts. The rearrangement links TRBV11-3 to TRBJ2-3; 13 nucleotides line up with TRBD2. CDR3 length equals 16 residues. V shed 2 bases and J 4 bases; nucleotides not matched to a gene: 3. Germline loops: CDR1 SGHNT, CDR2 YENEEA. The chain's CDR3 is CASSLLGLAGADTQYF. In DNA form, the CDR3 reads TGTGCCAGCAGCTTACTTGGACTAGCGGGAGCAGATACGCAGTATTTT.

This clonotype was observed a handful of times. CDR3 coding DNA: TGTGCCAGCAGTTACTCGATCGTCCCGGGACAGGGGGCCTCTAATTCACCCCTCCACTTT. Amino acid sequence: CASSYSIVPGQGASNSPLHF. This sequence joins TRBV6-5 and TRBJ1-6; 12 nucleotides match TRBD1. The trim removed 0 bases at V and 6 bases at J, leaving 12 bases unmatched. The CDR3 extends over 20 amino acids. The germline gives CDR1 MNHEY, CDR2 SVGAGI.

This clonotype was counted at least ten times. The CDR3 region is CASSQGVGNTIYF. DNA of the CDR3: TGTGCCAGCAGCCAAGGGGTTGGAAACACCATATATTTT. V gene TRBV3-1 combines with J gene TRBJ1-3; D unclear. The CDR3 contains 13 residues. Germline V gives CDR1 LGHDT, CDR2 YNNKEL (reference sequence). V shed 1 base and J shed 3 bases, with 4 bases lying between them.

The chain is built from TRBV5-6 and TRBJ1-3, with D possibly being TRBD1 (6 bases). The CDR3 is 16 residues long. V lost 3 bases to trimming and J lost 0 bases, with 13 bases between them. Germline V gene lookup returns CDR1 SGHDT and CDR2 YYEEEE. The chain's CDR3 is CASSYRQGLSGNTIYF. The CDR3 DNA reads as TGTGCCAGCAGCTACCGCCAGGGGCTCTCTGGAAACACCATATATTTT.

This clonotype was counted at least ten times. V is TRBV12-5 and J is TRBJ1-5, with no clear D. CDR1 and CDR2 from the germline V gene are LGHNT and FRNRAP. Trimming stripped 1 base from V and 1 base from J, with 5 bases between. This CDR3 region has 14 residues. The CDR3 here is CASGLAQSNQPQHF. As DNA, the CDR3 is TGTGCTAGTGGTTTGGCTCAGAGCAATCAGCCCCAGCATTTT.

There are many counts of this clonotype. V is TRBV7-3 and J is TRBJ2-1, with D perhaps being TRBD1 or TRBD2 (5 bases each). The germline gives CDR1 SGHTA, CDR2 FQGTGA. The CDR3 has 12 amino acids. The V gene lost 2 bases and the J gene lost 9 bases, with 8 bases spanning the gap. The CDR3 spells CASSLDGTEQFF. The CDR3 bases are TGTGCCAGCAGCTTAGACGGGACTGAGCAGTTCTTC.

This clonotype was seen more than once but under ten times. The chain has TRBV12-3 or TRBV12-4 and TRBJ1-2, with D maybe TRBD1 (5 bases). Between the trimmed V and J ends, which lost 5 bases and 6 bases, there was a span of 13 bases. CDR3 length: 13 amino acids. The CDR3 DNA reads TGTGCCAGCAGTCCCCCCGGGGCTAATGGCTACACCTTC. This encodes CASSPPGANGYTF.

This clonotype was counted between two and nine times. This sequence joins TRBV12-3 or TRBV12-4 and TRBJ1-1; D unresolved. The length of the CDR3 is 13 residues. V was clipped by 2 bases and J by 2 bases, with 6 bases between them. The CDR3 DNA follows: TGTGCCAGCAGTTTAAATCGAAACACTGAAGCTTTCTTT. Translation: CASSLNRNTEAFF.

This clonotype was seen ten or more times. The chain employs TRBV6-5 and TRBJ1-1; no clear D. The CDR3 covers 16 residues. The germline V gene has CDR1 MNHEY and CDR2 SVGAGI. Trimming left V 6 bases short and J 5 bases short, with 22 bases between. The CDR3 DNA sequence: TGTGCCAGCAGCAAATCTAAAGGACGGAGCCGAACTGAAGCTTTCTTT. Its translation is CASSKSKGRSRTEAFF.

A few counts support this clonotype. The chain combines TRBV11-2 with TRBJ1-6, with no clear D. With 7 bases removed from V and 7 bases from J, the gap between germline ends came to 17 bases. Germline assignment: CDR1 SGHAT and CDR2 FQNNGV. This CDR3 comprises 15 residues. The CDR3 nucleotides are TGTGCCAGCACGCCCAGCCTCACCGAGAATTCACCCCTCCACTTT. Its protein is CASTPSLTENSPLHF. The full variable domain, its missing parts supplied by reference TRBV11-2 and TRBJ1-6, is EAGVAQSPRYKIIEKRQSVAFWCNPISGHATLYWYQQILGQGPKLLIQFQNNGVVDDSQLPKDRFSAERLKGVDSTLKIQPAKLEDSAVYLCASTPSLTENSPLHFGNGTRLTVT.

This clonotype was counted at least ten times. The CDR3 loop is CSARERGKTNEKLFF. The CDR3 DNA sequence: TGCAGTGCTAGAGAAAGGGGGAAAACTAATGAAAAACTGTTTTTT. The V gene is TRBV20-1, the J gene TRBJ1-4; D may be TRBD1 (6 bases). Per the germline V gene, CDR1 is DFQATT and CDR2 is SNEGSKA (reference sequence). This CDR3 is built from 15 residues. Trimming removed 0 bases at V and 1 base at J, with 9 bases between.

This clonotype was counted many times. The chain couples TRBV3-1 to TRBJ1-2, with D unclear. V lost 1 base and J 4 bases, leaving 7 bases between the germline ends. CDR3 length: 13 amino acids. Germline CDR1 LGHDT, CDR2 YNNKEL (reference sequence). For the CDR3, the DNA is TGTGCCAGCAGCCAAGGGCAGAGCTATGGCTACACCTTC. Translated: CASSQGQSYGYTF.

The chain employs TRBV6-5 and TRBJ1-6; D remains ambiguous. CDR3 length: 14 residues. Germline V gene lookup returns CDR1 MNHEY and CDR2 SVGAGI. The ends were cut back, 6 bases at V and 7 bases at J, with 13 bases in the middle. The CDR3 loop is CASSPGTGNSPLHF. CDR3 nucleotides: TGTGCCAGCAGCCCCGGCACGGGCAATTCACCCCTCCACTTT.